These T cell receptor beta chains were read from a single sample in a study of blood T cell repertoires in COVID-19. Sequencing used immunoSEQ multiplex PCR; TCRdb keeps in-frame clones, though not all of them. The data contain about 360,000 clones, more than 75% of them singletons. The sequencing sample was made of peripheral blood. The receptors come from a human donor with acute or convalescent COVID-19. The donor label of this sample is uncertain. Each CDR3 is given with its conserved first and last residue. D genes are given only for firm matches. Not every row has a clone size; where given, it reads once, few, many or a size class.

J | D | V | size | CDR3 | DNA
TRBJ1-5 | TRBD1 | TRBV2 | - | CASRPDRAQPQHF | TGTGCCAGCAGACCCGACAGGGCCCAGCCCCAGCATTTT
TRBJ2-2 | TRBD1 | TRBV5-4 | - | CASSLRQGAGELFF | TGTGCCAGCAGCTTACGTCAGGGGGCCGGGGAGCTGTTTTTT
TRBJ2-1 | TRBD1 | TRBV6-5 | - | CASRYAGTANNEQFF | TGTGCCAGCAGATACGCCGGGACAGCAAACAATGAGCAGTTCTTC
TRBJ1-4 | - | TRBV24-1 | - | CATPKRGEDEKLFF | TGTGCCACGCCGAAAAGGGGCGAAGATGAAAAACTGTTTTTT
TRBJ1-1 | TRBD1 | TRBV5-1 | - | CASSFLRTGGRNTEAFF | TGCGCCAGCAGCTTCCTTCGAACAGGGGGCAGGAACACTGAAGCTTTCTTT
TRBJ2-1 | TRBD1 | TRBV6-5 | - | CASSNGDRGAFEQFF | TGTGCCAGCAGTAACGGGGACAGGGGGGCCTTTGAGCAGTTCTTC
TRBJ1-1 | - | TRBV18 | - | CASSPMTVMNTEAFF | TGTGCCAGCTCACCTATGACAGTAATGAACACTGAAGCTTTCTTT
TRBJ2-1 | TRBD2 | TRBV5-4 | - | CASGTSGRPNEQFF | TGTGCCAGCGGGACTAGCGGGAGGCCCAATGAGCAGTTCTTC
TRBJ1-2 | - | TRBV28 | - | CASSLIAGDYGYTF | TGTGCCAGCAGCCTAATCGCAGGGGACTATGGCTACACCTTC
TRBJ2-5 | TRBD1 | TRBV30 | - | CAWNTGGWETQYF | TGTGCCTGGAACACAGGGGGCTGGGAGACCCAGTACTTC
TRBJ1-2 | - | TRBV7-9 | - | CASSLDGGSHGYTF | TGTGCCAGCAGCTTAGACGGAGGGAGTCATGGCTACACCTTC
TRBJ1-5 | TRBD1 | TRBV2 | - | CASRYRDSYNQPQHF | TGTGCCAGCAGGTACCGGGACAGCTACAATCAGCCCCAGCATTTT
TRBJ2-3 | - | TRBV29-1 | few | CSVVSGSRPDTQYF | TGCAGCGTTGTGAGCGGCTCCAGACCAGATACGCAGTATTTT
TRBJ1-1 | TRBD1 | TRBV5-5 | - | CASRPTGDTEAFF | TGTGCCAGCAGACCCACAGGGGACACTGAAGCTTTCTTT
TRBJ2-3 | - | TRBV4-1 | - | CASSSTGTDTQYF | TGCGCCAGCAGCAGCACAGGGACAGATACGCAGTATTTT
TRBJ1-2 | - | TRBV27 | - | CASSIRQAYGYTF | TGTGCCAGCAGTATACGACAGGCGTATGGCTACACCTTC
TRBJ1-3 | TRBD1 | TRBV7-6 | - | CASSTFRGAGSGNTIYF | TGTGCCAGCAGCACCTTCAGGGGGGCCGGCTCTGGAAACACCATATATTTT
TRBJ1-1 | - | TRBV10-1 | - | CASSALGGTEAFF | TGCGCCAGCAGTGCCCTGGGGGGCACTGAAGCTTTCTTT
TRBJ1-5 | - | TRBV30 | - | CAWSLGGGNQPQHF | TGTGCCTGGTCCCTGGGGGGTGGCAATCAGCCCCAGCATTTT
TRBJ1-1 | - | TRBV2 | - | CASNEREGRNTEAFF | TGTGCCAGCAATGAGAGGGAGGGGCGGAACACTGAAGCTTTCTTT